The 13 T cell receptor beta chains below come from one sample, sequenced in a study of T cell clonality in common variable immunodeficiency. Generated by immunoSEQ multiplex PCR, the TCRdb table keeps only in-frame clones and is missing some. The sample has approximately 44,000 clones, none seen only once; the top ten hold roughly 10%. The sample consisted of peripheral blood mononuclear cells. Receptor source: a person between 18 and 69 years old in good health.

At least ten counts were recorded for this clone. The read finishes 3 residues shy of the CDR3 end, and the germline J gene is used to complete it. V and J are TRBV20-1 and TRBJ1-1, with a possible D match to TRBD1 (6 bases). CDR1 is DFQATT and CDR2 is SNEGSKA in the germline V gene (reference sequence). The length of the CDR3 is 14 residues. V shed 6 bases and J shed 3 bases, with 17 bases lying between them. The CDR3 is CSAGVGGLDTEAFF. CDR3 DNA (partial): TGCAGTGCGGGGGTGGGGGGGCTGGACACTGAA.

This clone was counted ten times or more. The observed sequence ends 3 residues before the CDR3 terminus, with the missing tail filled in from the germline J gene. This chain uses TRBV5-6 with TRBJ1-2; D is possibly TRBD1 (5 bases). Germline CDR1 SGHDT, CDR2 YYEEEE. CDR3 length: 14 amino acids. V was pared by 3 bases and J by 6 bases, with 15 bases between. The covered CDR3 bases are TGTGCCAGCAGCTCCGATGAGGGGATTCATGGC. Translating it yields CASSSDEGIHG. The CDR3 in full is CASSSDEGIHGYTF.

On this clone: The read stops 3 residues short of the end of the CDR3; the missing end is completed from the germline J gene. This rearrangement joins TRBV11-2 to TRBJ1-1; no clear D. V was cut by 2 bases and J by 1 base, with 8 bases left in between. The CDR3 contains 14 residues. CDR1 and CDR2 from the germline V gene are SGHAT and FQNNGV. This CDR3 is CASSLLQENTEAFF. Incomplete CDR3 DNA: TGTGCCAGCAGCTTACTCCAGGAGAACACTGAA.

This clone was observed many times. The CDR3 DNA, read in part, is TGTGCCAGCAGTGCGATTCGGGACAGGGTATACTATGGC. Protein product: CASSAIRDRVYYG. The CDR3 reads in full as CASSAIRDRVYYGYTF. The V and J genes are TRBV2 and TRBJ1-2; 9 bases align to TRBD1. The observed sequence ends 3 residues before the CDR3 terminus, with the missing tail filled in from the germline J gene. The CDR3 runs 16 residues. With 4 bases clipped from V and 3 bases from J, the junction kept 9 bases outside the gene matches. Germline CDR1 and CDR2: SNHLY and FYNNEI.

This clone was recorded at least ten times. The read finishes 3 residues shy of the CDR3 end, and the germline J gene is used to complete it. This rearrangement joins TRBV7-7 to TRBJ2-5; D ambiguous. Looked up from germline, CDR1 is SSHAT and CDR2 is FNYEAQ (reference sequence). The V end lost 5 bases, the J end lost 5 bases, and 12 bases lay between the germline ends. The CDR3 has 13 amino acids. CDR3 in amino acids: CASSPDLGETQYF. The sequenced CDR3 bases are TGTGCCAGCAGCCCAGATCTCGGGGAGACC.

This clone came up many times. The sequence runs out 3 residues before the end of the CDR3; the remainder is reconstructed from the germline J gene. J is TRBJ2-2 and V is TRBV7-6; D is perhaps TRBD2 (5 bases). V was shortened by 5 bases and J by 4 bases, with 11 bases between the two germline ends. The CDR3 loop spans 14 amino acids. Germline loops: CDR1 SGHVS, CDR2 FNYEAQ. The CDR3 bases that were read are TGTGCCAGCAGCACCGACTATGGCACCGGGGAG. It specifies CASSTDYGTGE. The CDR3 reads in full as CASSTDYGTGELFF. The full variable domain, in which reference TRBV7-6 and TRBJ2-2 provide the parts outside the CDR3, is GAGVSQSPRYKVTKRGQDVALRCDPISGHVSLYWYRQALGQGPEFLTYFNYEAQQDKSGLPNDRFSAERPEGSISTLTIQRTEQRDSAMYRCASSTDYGTGELFFGEGSRLTVL.

This clone was counted many times. The read terminates 3 residues before the CDR3 end, so the remaining end is supplied by the germline J gene. The J gene is TRBJ2-3, the V gene TRBV9; 8 bases are shared with TRBD1. Unmatched junction bases numbered 11, after V lost 4 bases and J lost 4 bases. This CDR3 contains 16 residues. Germline V lookup: CDR1 SGDLS, CDR2 YYNGEE. The DNA read from the CDR3 is TGTGCCAGCAGCCCTTTTAGGACAGGGAAGGCAGATACG. The encoded protein is CASSPFRTGKADT. The whole CDR3 sequence reads CASSPFRTGKADTQYF.

There are a few counts of this clone. The CDR3 extends 3 residues past the end of the read, so its final part is completed from the germline J gene. The chain combines TRBV5-1 with TRBJ2-7; a weak D match, TRBD2 (6 bases). V dropped 4 bases and J dropped 4 bases, with 21 bases sitting between them. Germline V CDR1 and CDR2: SGHRS, YFSETQ. CDR3 length: 16 residues. The CDR3 spells CASSTNTGTGRYEQYF. The sequenced part of the CDR3 DNA is TGCGCCAGCAGCACCAATACCGGGACTGGCAGGTACGAG.

This clone was counted many times. The read halts 3 residues ahead of the CDR3 end, with the missing end drawn from the germline J gene. The chain has TRBV9 and TRBJ2-7; 9 nucleotides agree with TRBD1. With 0 bases clipped from V and 1 base from J, the junction kept 2 bases outside the gene matches. The CDR3 totals 15 residues. The germline gives CDR1 SGDLS, CDR2 YYNGEE. The CDR3 region is CASSVAGQGSYEQYF. CDR3 bases read: TGTGCCAGCAGCGTAGCTGGACAGGGGTCCTACGAG.

This clone was observed at least ten times. Read data end 3 residues before the CDR3 end; the end is taken from the germline J gene. The chain is built from TRBV2 and TRBJ2-5; D gene unclear. The CDR3 has 14 residues. Germline CDR1 SNHLY, CDR2 FYNNEI. V lost 5 bases and J 2 bases, leaving 12 bases between the germline ends. The CDR3 sequence: CASSLELRQETQYF. The covered CDR3 bases are TGTGCCAGCAGTCTCGAATTAAGGCAAGAGACC.

This clone was observed many times. The observed sequence ends 3 residues before the CDR3 terminus, with the missing tail filled in from the germline J gene. The J gene is TRBJ2-7, the V gene TRBV5-4; 9 bases map to TRBD2. Germline CDR1 SGHNT, CDR2 YYREEE (reference sequence). This CDR3 contains 15 residues. V lost 0 bases to trimming and J lost 0 bases; unmatched junction nucleotides: 1. The CDR3 here is CASSLVSGSSYEQYF. CDR3 bases read: TGTGCCAGCAGCTTGGTTAGCGGGAGCTCCTACGAG.

This clone was recorded at least ten times. The CDR3 is cut off 3 residues early in the read; its end comes from the germline J gene. The V gene is TRBV6-1, the J gene TRBJ2-7, with a tentative D call TRBD1 (5 bases). Germline CDR1 MNHNS, CDR2 SASEGT. Trimming removed 2 bases at V and 0 bases at J, with 5 bases between. The CDR3 spans 13 residues. The DNA read from the CDR3 is TGTGCCAGCAGTGAACAGGGCTCCTACGAG. The encoded protein is CASSEQGSYE. The entire CDR3 reads CASSEQGSYEQYF.

To note about this clone: The read falls 3 residues short of the CDR3 end, and the missing part is taken from the germline J gene. V gene TRBV20-1 combines with J gene TRBJ1-5; D uncertain. Germline lookup yields CDR1 DFQATT and CDR2 SNEGSKA (reference sequence). V lost 5 bases and J lost 0, with 5 bases in between. The CDR3 spans 12 residues. The part of the CDR3 DNA that was read is TGCAGTGCTGCTAATAGCAATCAGCCC. It translates to CSAANSNQP. The CDR3 in full is CSAANSNQPQHF.